The 17 T cell receptor beta chains below all came from one sample that was sequenced in a study of neurological immune-mediated disorders. TCRdb used MiXCR to reprocess the 5' RACE reads, holding one entry per CDR3 protein. The sample lists roughly 100,000 distinct CDR3 sequences; under 4.5% were seen once. Material: PBMCs. The receptor set was obtained from a woman aged 45-60 years with multiple sclerosis.

This clonotype was seen repeatedly, ten times or more. The rearrangement links TRBV20-1 to TRBJ1-3, with D perhaps TRBD1 (5 bases). Germline lookup yields CDR1 DFQATT and CDR2 SNEGSKA (reference sequence). The CDR3 consists of 14 residues. The germline V and J ends were trimmed by 4 bases and 0 bases, with 10 bases remaining between them. The DNA of the CDR3 is TGCAGTGCTACTAGACAGCACTCTGGAAACACCATATATTTT. It is translated as CSATRQHSGNTIYF.

This clonotype was picked up many times. V is TRBV6-5 and J is TRBJ1-5; possibly TRBD1 for D (6 bases). V lost 8 bases, J lost 5 bases, and 16 bases lay in between. This CDR3 comprises 14 residues. CDR1 and CDR2 from the germline V gene are MNHEY and SVGAGI. CDR3 in DNA: TGTGCCAGCTCCCACAGGGCAAAGTATCAGCCCCAGCATTTT. Protein sequence: CASSHRAKYQPQHF.

In its sample, this clonotype was seen many times. The chain joins TRBV3-1 to TRBJ1-2, with a tentative D call TRBD1 (5 bases). Germline values: CDR1 LGHDT, CDR2 YNNKEL (reference sequence). V lost 1 base, J lost 3 bases, and 12 bases lay in between. The CDR3 loop spans 15 amino acids. CDR3 sequence reads: CASSQVGRVYYGYTF. The CDR3 region has the DNA TGTGCCAGCAGCCAAGTGGGCAGGGTATACTATGGCTACACCTTC.

This clonotype appeared many times. The CDR3: CSVSDGATNEKLFF. The DNA of the CDR3 is TGCAGCGTCTCCGACGGGGCAACTAATGAAAAACTGTTTTTT. The chain uses TRBV29-1 and TRBJ1-4; unclear D gene. There are 14 residues in the CDR3. The V gene lost 6 bases and the J gene lost 0 bases, with 11 bases spanning the gap. In germline, CDR1 is SQVTM, CDR2 ANQGSEA.

This clonotype was counted at least ten times. V is TRBV5-4 and J is TRBJ2-1; TRBD2 matches 12 bases. Germline trimming cut 3 bases from V and 6 bases from J; bases unmatched to any gene: 4. CDR1 and CDR2 from the germline V gene are SGHNT and YYREEE (reference sequence). The CDR3 is 15 amino acids. The CDR3: CASSSGLAGSNEQFF. The CDR3 DNA sequence: TGTGCCAGCAGCTCCGGACTAGCGGGGAGCAATGAGCAGTTCTTC.

Ten or more counts support this clonotype. This sequence joins TRBV12-3 or TRBV12-4 and TRBJ1-1; D not certain. V lost 3 bases and J lost 4, with 9 bases in between. The CDR3 spans 13 residues. The CDR3 loop reads CASSLYGGTEAFF. The CDR3 DNA sequence: TGTGCCAGCAGTTTGTATGGAGGCACTGAAGCTTTCTTT.

This clonotype was detected ten times or more. V usage is TRBV18 and J usage is TRBJ1-2; no clear D. CDR1 and CDR2 from the germline V gene are KGHSH and LQKENI. V was clipped by 0 bases and J by 2 bases, with 10 bases between them. This CDR3 has 15 residues. CDR3 nucleotides: TGTGCCAGCTCACCACCGAGGGTTGCAAACTATGGCTACACCTTC. It specifies CASSPPRVANYGYTF.

In its sample, this clonotype was seen a few times. Here the CDR3 reads CASRGLRNTEAFF. The CDR3 region has the DNA TGTGCCAGCAGGGGGTTGCGGAACACTGAAGCTTTCTTT. V gene TRBV2 combines with J gene TRBJ1-1; D is unresolved. V was trimmed by 6 bases and J by 1 base, leaving 9 bases between them. Germline V gene lookup returns CDR1 SNHLY and CDR2 FYNNEI. The CDR3 consists of 13 residues.

This clonotype was seen a handful of times. The genes are TRBV4-3 and TRBJ2-7; TRBD1 matches at 8 bases. With V trimmed by 5 bases and J by 0 bases, 9 bases remained unmatched. There are 16 residues in the CDR3. Germline V gene data show CDR1 as LGHNA and CDR2 as YSLEER. The CDR3 loop is CASSNLQGDSSYEQYF. CDR3 nucleotides: TGCGCCAGCAGCAATTTACAGGGGGACAGCTCCTACGAGCAGTACTTC.

This clonotype was recorded many times. The chain links TRBV20-1 to TRBJ2-3; the D is unclear. Germline lookup yields CDR1 DFQATT and CDR2 SNEGSKA (reference sequence). The CDR3 extends over 12 amino acids. Trimming cost V 5 bases and J 4 bases, with 10 bases left between them. The chain's CDR3 is CSASSDADTQYF. The CDR3, as DNA: TGCAGTGCTTCCAGTGACGCAGATACGCAGTATTTT.

Many counts were recorded for this clonotype. The chain employs TRBV4-3 and TRBJ2-7, with D unclear. The V end lost 0 bases, the J end lost 6 bases, and 12 bases lay between the germline ends. Germline-derived CDR1 and CDR2 are LGHNA and YSLEER. There are 14 residues in the CDR3. The CDR3 DNA reads TGCGCCAGCAGCCAAGATTTCCAGTTTAGCGAGCAGTACTTC. This codes for CASSQDFQFSEQYF.

The J gene is TRBJ2-3, the V gene TRBV6-5; the match to TRBD1 covers 7 bases. The CDR3 covers 15 residues. Losses at the gene ends were 8 bases for V and 2 bases for J; bases not matched to a gene: 10. Per germline, CDR1 MNHEY and CDR2 SVGAGI. The CDR3 coding sequence is TGTGCCAGCCGTAGAAGGGGGCCTATCACAGATACGCAGTATTTT. Its translation is CASRRRGPITDTQYF.

This clonotype has a handful of counts. The chain combines TRBV27 with TRBJ1-1; D is undetermined. Germline V gene lookup returns CDR1 MNHEY and CDR2 SMNVEV (reference sequence). This CDR3 is built from 14 residues. V was clipped by 7 bases and J by 1 base, with 13 bases between them. The CDR3 spells CASTLRRGNTEAFF. The DNA of the CDR3 is TGTGCCAGCACCCTACGACGAGGGAACACTGAAGCTTTCTTT.

Ten or more counts support this clonotype. The J gene is TRBJ1-1, the V gene TRBV20-1; no firm D call. The CDR3 has 15 residues. CDR1 and CDR2 (germline): DFQATT, SNEGSKA (reference sequence). The ends were cut back, 6 bases at V and 2 bases at J, with 19 bases in the middle. CDR3 sequence (DNA): TGCAGTGCCACCAACAACGGGGTGAGAAACACTGAAGCTTTCTTT. Protein product: CSATNNGVRNTEAFF.

This clonotype appeared many times. CDR3 sequence (DNA): TGTGCCAGCTCACCACCGGGGACCGGCGAGCAGTACTTC. It encodes CASSPPGTGEQYF. The J gene is TRBJ2-7, the V gene TRBV18; D is tentatively TRBD1 or TRBD2 (5 bases each). CDR3 length: 13 amino acids. V lost 0 bases, J lost 6 bases, and 9 bases lay in between. The germline gives CDR1 KGHSH, CDR2 LQKENI.

This clonotype came up many times. V gene TRBV6-5 combines with J gene TRBJ2-2, with TRBD1 matching over 8 bases. Germline-derived CDR1 and CDR2 are MNHEY and SVGAGI. The length of the CDR3 is 15 residues. V shed 4 bases, J shed 2 bases, and the junction held 3 bases outside the gene matches. In DNA, the CDR3 is TGTGCCAGCAGTTGGGACAGGATTAACACCGGGGAGCTGTTTTTT. This sequence encodes CASSWDRINTGELFF.

In its sample, this clonotype was seen many times. This sequence joins TRBV5-1 and TRBJ2-2; 10 positions agree with TRBD2. With 2 bases clipped from V and 5 bases from J, the junction kept 6 bases outside the gene matches. Germline CDR1 reads SGHRS; CDR2 reads YFSETQ. This CDR3 is built from 16 residues. CDR3 in amino acids: CASSFSGGQETGELFF. In DNA form, the CDR3 reads TGCGCCAGCAGCTTTAGCGGGGGGCAAGAGACCGGGGAGCTGTTTTTT.